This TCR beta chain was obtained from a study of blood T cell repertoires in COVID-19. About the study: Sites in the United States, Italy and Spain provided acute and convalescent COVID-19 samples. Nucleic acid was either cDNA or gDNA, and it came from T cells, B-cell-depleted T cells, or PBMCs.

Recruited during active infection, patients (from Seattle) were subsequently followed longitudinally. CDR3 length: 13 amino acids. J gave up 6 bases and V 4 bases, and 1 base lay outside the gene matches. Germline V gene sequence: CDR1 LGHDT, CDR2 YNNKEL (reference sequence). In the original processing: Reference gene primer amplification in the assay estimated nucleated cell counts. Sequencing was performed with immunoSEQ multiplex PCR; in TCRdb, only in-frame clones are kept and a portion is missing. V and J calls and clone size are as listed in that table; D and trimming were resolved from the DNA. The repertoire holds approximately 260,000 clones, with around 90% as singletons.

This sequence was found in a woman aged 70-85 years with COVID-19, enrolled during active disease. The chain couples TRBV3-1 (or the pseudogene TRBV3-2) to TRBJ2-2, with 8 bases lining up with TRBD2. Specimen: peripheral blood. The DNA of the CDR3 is TGTGCCAGCAGCCCGACTAGCGCCGGGGAGCTGTTTTTT. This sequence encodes CASSPTSAGELFF.